The 9 T cell receptor beta chains presented below share a single source sample, sequenced in a study of cytomegalovirus exposure and HLA in healthy donors. The PCR had 60 Vbeta and 13 Jbeta primers. Libraries were prepared by immunoSEQ multiplex PCR; TCRdb keeps only in-frame clonotypes and omits some of them. This table has approximately 150,000 clones, around 73% appearing once. The sample was PBMCs. These receptors were collected from a woman aged 18-29 years in good health and CMV-seropositive.

V usage is TRBV7-9 and J usage is TRBJ2-2, with TRBD2 identical over 8 bases. CDR1 is SEHNR, CDR2 FQNEAQ, per germline (reference sequence). The V and J ends lost 5 bases and 6 bases, in that order; junction bases with no gene match: 2. The CDR3 has 13 residues. The CDR3 loop is CASSPTSAGELFF. CDR3 in DNA: TGTGCCAGCAGCCCGACTAGCGCCGGGGAGCTGTTTTTT.

This clone has only one observation. The chain recombines TRBV6-1 with TRBJ2-7; 7 nucleotides align to TRBD2. Germline V gives CDR1 MNHNS, CDR2 SASEGT. V lost 10 bases, J lost 4 bases, and 13 bases stayed unmatched. The CDR3 has 14 residues. The CDR3: CAIQFGSGGYEQYF. The CDR3, as DNA: TGTGCCATCCAGTTCGGCTCGGGGGGTTACGAGCAGTACTTC.

The V and J genes are TRBV5-6 and TRBJ2-1; 9 bases agree with TRBD2. V was clipped by 6 bases and J by 0 bases; unmatched bases: 10. Germline lookup yields CDR1 SGHDT and CDR2 YYEEEE. The CDR3 runs to 17 residues. CDR3 in DNA: TGTGCCAGCATCCACGCTAGCGGGGATCTCTCCTACAATGAGCAGTTCTTC. This codes for CASIHASGDLSYNEQFF.

The rearrangement uses TRBV7-2 and TRBJ2-3, with 9 nucleotides matching TRBD2. Germline V lookup: CDR1 SGHTA, CDR2 FQGNSA. Unmatched junction bases numbered 8, after V lost 0 bases and J lost 1 base. The CDR3 is made up of 18 amino acids. The CDR3 DNA follows: TGTGCCAGCAGCTTAGCGAAGGTAGCGGGGGCACGCACAGATACGCAGTATTTT. Translated: CASSLAKVAGARTDTQYF. Combining the CDR3 with reference TRBV7-2 and TRBJ2-3 gives the whole variable domain GAGVSQSPSNKVTEKGKDVELRCDPISGHTALYWYRQSLGQGLEFLIYFQGNSAPDKSGLPSDRFSAERTGGSVSTLTIQRTQQEDSAVYLCASSLAKVAGARTDTQYFGPGTRLTVL.

The chain recombines TRBV10-1 with TRBJ2-3, with D maybe TRBD2 (5 bases). Looked up from germline, CDR1 is WNHNN and CDR2 is SYGVQD (reference sequence). V was shortened by 4 bases and J by 2 bases, with 13 bases between the two germline ends. This CDR3 region has 15 residues. CDR3 DNA sequence: TGCGCCAGCAGTGTCTATGGACTCATCACAGATACGCAGTATTTT. It encodes CASSVYGLITDTQYF.

The V call is TRBV9, the J call TRBJ2-1, with a tentative D call TRBD2 (6 bases). The V gene's germline CDR1 is SGDLS and CDR2 YYNGEE. The V end lost 3 bases, the J end lost 9 bases, and 16 bases lay between the germline ends. The CDR3 is made up of 14 amino acids. In DNA, the CDR3 is TGTGCCAGCAGCGCCCCACGGAGGGGCTTTGAGCAGTTCTTC. Translated, it gives CASSAPRRGFEQFF.

The chain has TRBV6-5 and TRBJ1-5; maybe TRBD1 (6 bases). CDR1 MNHEY and CDR2 SVGAGI come from the germline V gene. The V end was cut by 6 bases, the J end by 3 bases, with 12 bases between. This CDR3 has 14 residues. The CDR3 nucleotides read TGTGCCAGCAGCCGCAGACAGGACAATCAGCCCCAGCATTTT. It specifies CASSRRQDNQPQHF.

This clone was seen only a few times. This rearrangement joins TRBV10-3 to TRBJ2-5, with 7 bases identical to TRBD1. The DNA end is a closer match to TRBJ2-7, so the J assignment may be wrong. Germline values: CDR1 ENHRY, CDR2 SYGVKD. CDR3 length: 14 residues. The DNA for the CDR3 is TGTGCCATCAGTGACGGACAGGTTGACTACGAGCAGTACTTC. Translating gives CAISDGQVDYEQYF.

This clone was counted between two and nine times. This chain uses TRBV5-6 with TRBJ2-2, with 7 bases that match TRBD1. This CDR3 comprises 15 residues. Trimming at V came to 4 bases and at J to 8 bases, leaving 11 bases not matched to a gene. CDR1 and CDR2 (germline): SGHDT, YYEEEE. The CDR3 loop is CASSAADRVSGELFF. CDR3 sequence (DNA): TGTGCCAGCAGCGCGGCCGACAGGGTTTCGGGGGAGCTGTTTTTT. Based on the CDR3 plus reference TRBV5-6 and TRBJ2-2, the full variable domain is DAGVTQSPTHLIKTRGQQVTLRCSPKSGHDTVSWYQQALGQGPQFIFQYYEEEERQRGNFPDRFSGHQFPNYSSELNVNALLLGDSALYLCASSAADRVSGELFFGEGSRLTVL.